The present entry profiles one T cell receptor (beta chain) with its context. What it binds is unknown. Germline assignment: CDR1 DFQATT and CDR2 SNEGSKA (reference sequence). The CDR3 has 16 residues. The V and J ends lost 1 base and 6 bases, in that order; junction bases with no gene match: 10. The sample belongs to a study of post-analysis software for immune sequencing data. Study results and caveats: Controls had lower frequencies than patients of about 5 TRBV segments, which included TRBV5-6, TRBV5-1 and TRBV20-1.

TCR beta cDNA libraries included unique molecular identifiers. Using its own MiXCR run on the PCR reads, TCRdb lists one record per CDR3 protein. Of hundreds of thousands of distinct CDR3 sequences listed, around 27% are singletons. Sequenced: blood. The receptor comes from a girl aged 10-17 years with multiple sclerosis. V is TRBV20-1 and J is TRBJ2-1; TRBD2 agrees at 9 bases. The CDR3 DNA sequence: TGCAGTGCTAGAGTGTCTAGCGGGGCCTCTTTCAATGAGCAGTTCTTC. It is translated as CSARVSSGASFNEQFF.